In its sample, the clone carrying this TCR beta chain was seen a few times. The antigen is undetermined. Time point noted: newly diagnosed GD, antithyroid drugs for less than 3 months. Preparation of the TCR library used RNA extracted from PBMCs. The CDR3 consists of 14 residues. Trimming cost V 3 bases and J 7 bases, with 16 bases left between them. Germline CDR1 reads MNHEY; CDR2 reads SMNVEV (reference sequence). This record comes from a study of regulatory T cells in long-lasting Graves disease. Study findings and constraints: With a few thousand shared public clonotypes, persistent patients exceeded new patients, who shared around 970. Newly diagnosed disease favored TRBV20-1 and TRBJ2-1 over persistent disease. Sample size was small, which may have lowered accuracy.

In building TCR beta libraries, iRepertoire HTBI primers were used together with Arm-PCR of CDR3 regions. Via MiXCR, TCRdb re-called the multiplex PCR reads, giving one row per CDR3 protein. Altogether about 560,000 distinct CDR3 sequences are present, 15% to 20% being singletons, with the ten largest covering about 11%. This sample also belongs to another study, concerning T cells in Graves' hyperthyroidism and ophthalmopathy. From that second work: Most clonotypes expanded in thyroid above 0.001 were likewise present in blood.

J is TRBJ2-7 and V is TRBV27; D unclear. This specimen was peripheral blood mononuclear cells (PBMCs), taken at new diagnosis, from a patient treated with antithyroid drugs. The clonotype comes from a man between 18 and 29 years old with Graves disease. CDR3: CASSLTTPGWEQYF. CDR3 coding DNA: TGTGCCAGCAGTTTGACGACACCTGGCTGGGAGCAGTACTTC.